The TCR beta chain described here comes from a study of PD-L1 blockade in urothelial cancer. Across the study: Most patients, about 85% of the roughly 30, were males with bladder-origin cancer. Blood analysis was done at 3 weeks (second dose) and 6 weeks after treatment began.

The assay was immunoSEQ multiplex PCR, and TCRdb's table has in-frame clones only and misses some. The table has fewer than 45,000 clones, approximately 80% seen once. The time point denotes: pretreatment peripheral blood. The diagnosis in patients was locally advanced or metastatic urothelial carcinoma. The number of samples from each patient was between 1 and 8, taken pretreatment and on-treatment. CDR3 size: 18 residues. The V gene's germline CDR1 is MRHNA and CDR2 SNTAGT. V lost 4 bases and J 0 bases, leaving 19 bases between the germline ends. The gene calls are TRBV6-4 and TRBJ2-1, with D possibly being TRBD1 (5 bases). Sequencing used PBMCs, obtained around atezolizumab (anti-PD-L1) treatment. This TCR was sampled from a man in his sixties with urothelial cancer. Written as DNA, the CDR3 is TGTGCCAGCAGTGTATATAGCCTGACAGAGAGCTCCTACAATGAGCAGTTCTTC. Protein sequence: CASSVYSLTESSYNEQFF.